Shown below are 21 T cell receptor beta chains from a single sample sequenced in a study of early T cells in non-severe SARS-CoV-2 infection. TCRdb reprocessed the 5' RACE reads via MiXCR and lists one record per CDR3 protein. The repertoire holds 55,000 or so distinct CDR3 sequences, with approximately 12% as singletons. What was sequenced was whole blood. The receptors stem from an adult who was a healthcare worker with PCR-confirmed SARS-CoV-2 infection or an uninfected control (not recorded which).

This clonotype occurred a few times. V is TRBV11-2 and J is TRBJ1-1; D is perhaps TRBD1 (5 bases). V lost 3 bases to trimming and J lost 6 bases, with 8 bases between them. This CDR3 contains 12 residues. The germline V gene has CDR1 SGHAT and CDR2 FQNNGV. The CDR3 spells CASSFSRAEAFF. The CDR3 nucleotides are TGTGCCAGCAGCTTTTCCAGGGCTGAAGCTTTCTTT. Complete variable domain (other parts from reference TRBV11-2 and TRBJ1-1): EAGVAQSPRYKIIEKRQSVAFWCNPISGHATLYWYQQILGQGPKLLIQFQNNGVVDDSQLPKDRFSAERLKGVDSTLKIQPAKLEDSAVYLCASSFSRAEAFFGQGTRLTVV.

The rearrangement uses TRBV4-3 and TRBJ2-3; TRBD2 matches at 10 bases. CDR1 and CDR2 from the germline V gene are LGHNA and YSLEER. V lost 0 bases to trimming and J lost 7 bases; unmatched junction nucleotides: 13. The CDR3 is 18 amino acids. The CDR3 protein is CASSQDWGSGGPLHTQYF. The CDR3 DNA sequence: TGCGCCAGCAGCCAAGATTGGGGTAGCGGGGGGCCCCTCCATACGCAGTATTTT.

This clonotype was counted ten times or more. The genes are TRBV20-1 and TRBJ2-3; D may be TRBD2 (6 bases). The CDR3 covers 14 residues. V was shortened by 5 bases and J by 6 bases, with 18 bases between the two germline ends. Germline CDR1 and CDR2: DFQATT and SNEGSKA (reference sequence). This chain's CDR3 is CSAPRGVSRDTQYF. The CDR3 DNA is TGCAGTGCTCCTCGCGGGGTATCGAGGGATACGCAGTATTTT.

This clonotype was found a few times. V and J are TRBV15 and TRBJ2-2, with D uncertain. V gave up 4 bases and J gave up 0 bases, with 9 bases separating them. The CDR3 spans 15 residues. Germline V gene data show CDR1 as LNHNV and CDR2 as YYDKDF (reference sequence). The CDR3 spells CATSTPLANTGELFF. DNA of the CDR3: TGTGCCACCAGCACCCCGCTCGCGAACACCGGGGAGCTGTTTTTT.

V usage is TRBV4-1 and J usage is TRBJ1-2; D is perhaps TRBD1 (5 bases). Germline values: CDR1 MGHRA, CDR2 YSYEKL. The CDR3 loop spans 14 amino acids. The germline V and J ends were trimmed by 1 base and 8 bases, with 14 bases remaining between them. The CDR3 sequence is CASSQGTPRFGYTF. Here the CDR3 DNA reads TGCGCCAGCAGCCAAGGGACACCTAGATTCGGCTACACCTTC.

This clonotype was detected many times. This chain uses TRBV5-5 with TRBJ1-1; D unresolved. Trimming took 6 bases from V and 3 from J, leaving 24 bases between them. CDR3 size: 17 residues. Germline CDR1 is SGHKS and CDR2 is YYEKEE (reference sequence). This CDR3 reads CASTLTGFAPQDTEAFF. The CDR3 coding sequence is TGTGCCAGCACCCTTACCGGATTTGCCCCCCAGGACACTGAAGCTTTCTTT.

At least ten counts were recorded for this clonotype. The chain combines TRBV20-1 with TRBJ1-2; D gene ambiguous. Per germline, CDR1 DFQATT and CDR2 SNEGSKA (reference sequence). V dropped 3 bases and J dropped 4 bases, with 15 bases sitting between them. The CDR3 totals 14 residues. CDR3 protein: CSARWPAVSYGYTF. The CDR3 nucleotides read TGCAGTGCTAGGTGGCCCGCGGTTAGCTATGGCTACACCTTC.

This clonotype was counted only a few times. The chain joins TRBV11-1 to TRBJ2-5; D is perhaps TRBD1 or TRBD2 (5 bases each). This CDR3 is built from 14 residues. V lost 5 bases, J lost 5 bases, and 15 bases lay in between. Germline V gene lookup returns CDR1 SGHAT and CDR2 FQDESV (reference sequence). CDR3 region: CASSHTQGRETQYF. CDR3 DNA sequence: TGTGCCAGCAGCCATACCCAGGGACGCGAGACCCAGTACTTC.

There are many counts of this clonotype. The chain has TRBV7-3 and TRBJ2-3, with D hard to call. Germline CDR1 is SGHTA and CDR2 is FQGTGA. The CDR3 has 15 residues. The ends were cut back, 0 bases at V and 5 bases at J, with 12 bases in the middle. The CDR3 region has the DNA TGTGCCAGCAGCTTAACCGATTACGACGGAGATACGCAGTATTTT. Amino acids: CASSLTDYDGDTQYF.

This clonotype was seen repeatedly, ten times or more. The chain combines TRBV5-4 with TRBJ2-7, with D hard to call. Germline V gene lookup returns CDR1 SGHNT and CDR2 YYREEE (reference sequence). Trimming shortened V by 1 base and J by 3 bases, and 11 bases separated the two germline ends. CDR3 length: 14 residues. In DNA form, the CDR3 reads TGTGCCAGCAGCTTGAGAGCTGGGATCTACGAGCAGTACTTC. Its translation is CASSLRAGIYEQYF.

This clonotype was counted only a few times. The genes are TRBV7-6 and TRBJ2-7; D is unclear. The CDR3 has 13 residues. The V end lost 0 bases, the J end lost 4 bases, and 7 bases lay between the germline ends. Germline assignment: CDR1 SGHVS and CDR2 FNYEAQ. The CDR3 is CASSLAVSYEQYF. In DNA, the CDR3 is TGTGCCAGCAGCTTAGCCGTCTCGTACGAGCAGTACTTC.

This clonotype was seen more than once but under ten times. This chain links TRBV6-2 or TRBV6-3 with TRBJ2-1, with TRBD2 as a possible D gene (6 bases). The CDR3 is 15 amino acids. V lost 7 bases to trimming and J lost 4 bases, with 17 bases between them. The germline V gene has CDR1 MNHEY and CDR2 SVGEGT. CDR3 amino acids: CASKAGAGLYNEQFF. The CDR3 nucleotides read TGTGCCAGCAAAGCCGGCGCGGGGCTATACAATGAGCAGTTCTTC.

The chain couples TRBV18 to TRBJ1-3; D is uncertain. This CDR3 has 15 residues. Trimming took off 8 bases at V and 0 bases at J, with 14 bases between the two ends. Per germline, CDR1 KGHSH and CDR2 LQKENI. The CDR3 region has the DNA TGTGCCAGCCGAAATCCGGAGAGCTCTGGAAACACCATATATTTT. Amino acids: CASRNPESSGNTIYF. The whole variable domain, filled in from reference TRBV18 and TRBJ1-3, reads NAGVMQNPRHLVRRRGQEARLRCSPMKGHSHVYWYRQLPEEGLKFMVYLQKENIIDESGMPKERFSAEFPKEGPSILRIQQVVRGDSAAYFCASRNPESSGNTIYFGEGSWLTVV.

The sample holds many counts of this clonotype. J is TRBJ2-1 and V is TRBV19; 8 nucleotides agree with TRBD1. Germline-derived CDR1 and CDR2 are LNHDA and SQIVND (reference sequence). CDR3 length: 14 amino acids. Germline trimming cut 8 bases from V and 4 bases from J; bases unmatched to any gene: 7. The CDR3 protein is CASAGGPLYNEQFF. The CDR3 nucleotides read TGTGCCAGTGCAGGGGGCCCTTTATACAATGAGCAGTTCTTC. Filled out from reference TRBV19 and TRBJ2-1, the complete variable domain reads DGGITQSPKYLFRKEGQNVTLSCEQNLNHDAMYWYRQDPGQGLRLIYYSQIVNDFQKGDIAEGYSVSREKKESFPLTVTSAQKNPTAFYLCASAGGPLYNEQFFGPGTRLTVL.

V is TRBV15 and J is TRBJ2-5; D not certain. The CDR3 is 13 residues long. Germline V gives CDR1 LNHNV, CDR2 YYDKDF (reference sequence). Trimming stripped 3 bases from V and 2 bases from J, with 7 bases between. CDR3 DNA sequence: TGTGCCACCAGCAGGGGCTCACAAGAGACCCAGTACTTC. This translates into CATSRGSQETQYF. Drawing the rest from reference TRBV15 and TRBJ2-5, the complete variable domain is DAMVIQNPRYQVTQFGKPVTLSCSQTLNHNVMYWYQQKSSQAPKLLFHYYDKDFNNEADTPDNFQSRRPNTSFCFLDIRSPGLGDTAMYLCATSRGSQETQYFGPGTRLLVL.

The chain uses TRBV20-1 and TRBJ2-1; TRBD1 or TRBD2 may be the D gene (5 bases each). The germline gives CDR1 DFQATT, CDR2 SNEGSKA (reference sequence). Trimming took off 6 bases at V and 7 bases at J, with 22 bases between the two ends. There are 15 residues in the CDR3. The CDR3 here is CSAIAPGRGWNEQFF. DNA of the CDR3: TGCAGTGCGATAGCCCCGGGACGGGGCTGGAATGAGCAGTTCTTC.

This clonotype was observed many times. CDR3 amino acids: CASSPLGQEFVDTQYF. CDR3 bases: TGTGCCAGCTCACCTCTTGGGCAGGAGTTCGTAGATACGCAGTATTTT. The V gene is TRBV18, the J gene TRBJ2-3, with D unresolved. The germline gives CDR1 KGHSH, CDR2 LQKENI. The ends were cut back, 3 bases at V and 5 bases at J, with 18 bases in the middle. This CDR3 is 16 amino acids long.

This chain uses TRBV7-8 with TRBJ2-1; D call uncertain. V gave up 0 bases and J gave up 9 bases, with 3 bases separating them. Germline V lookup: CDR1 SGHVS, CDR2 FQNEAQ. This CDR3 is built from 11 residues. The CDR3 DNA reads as TGTGCCAGCAGCTTAGCCGGTGAGCAGTTCTTC. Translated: CASSLAGEQFF. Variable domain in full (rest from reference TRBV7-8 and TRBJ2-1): GAGVSQSPRYKVAKRGQDVALRCDPISGHVSLFWYQQALGQGPEFLTYFQNEAQLDKSGLPSDRFFAERPEGSVSTLKIQRTQQEDSAVYLCASSLAGEQFFGPGTRLTVL.

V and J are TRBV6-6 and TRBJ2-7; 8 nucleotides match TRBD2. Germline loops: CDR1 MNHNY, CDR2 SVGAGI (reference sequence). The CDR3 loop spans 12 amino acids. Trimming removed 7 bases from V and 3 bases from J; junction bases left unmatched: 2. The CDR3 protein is CASTGGDYEQYF. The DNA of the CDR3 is TGTGCCAGCACCGGGGGGGACTACGAGCAGTACTTC.

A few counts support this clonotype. CDR3 sequence (DNA): TGTGCCAGCTCTCCCGTAAGGGGTTCGCTCTCTGGAAACACCATATATTTT. This translates into CASSPVRGSLSGNTIYF. The chain is built from TRBV12-3 or TRBV12-4 and TRBJ1-3, with D perhaps matching TRBD1 (5 bases). The CDR3 spans 17 residues. Trimming took 8 bases from V and 0 from J, leaving 20 bases between them.

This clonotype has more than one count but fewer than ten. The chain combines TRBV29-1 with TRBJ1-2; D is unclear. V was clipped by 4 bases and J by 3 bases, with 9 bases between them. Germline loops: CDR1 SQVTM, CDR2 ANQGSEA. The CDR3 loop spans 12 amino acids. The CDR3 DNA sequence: TGCAGCGTTGGGGGTTGGGACTATGGCTACACCTTC. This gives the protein CSVGGWDYGYTF.